This T cell receptor (beta chain) was found in a study of blood T cell repertoires in COVID-19. Measured with immunoSEQ multiplex PCR; TCRdb has only the in-frame clones, and not every one. The data hold around 160,000 clones, with approximately 83% observed a single time. Sequenced material: peripheral blood. The TCR originated in a woman aged 60 to 75 with COVID-19, enrolled during active disease.

The CDR3 sequence is CASSEDPENRDEQYF. The CDR3 nucleotides read TGTGCCAGCAGTGAAGACCCAGAAAACCGGGACGAGCAGTACTTC. The V gene is TRBV2, the J gene TRBJ2-7; D uncertain. From germline, CDR1 is SNHLY and CDR2 FYNNEI. Between the trimmed V and J ends, which lost 1 base and 5 bases, there was a span of 15 bases. The CDR3 covers 15 residues.